This T cell receptor (beta chain) was identified during a study of T cell responses to AZD1222 COVID-19 vaccine. Generated by immunoSEQ multiplex PCR, the TCRdb table keeps only in-frame clones and is missing some. The data hold some 110,000 clones, with about 90% observed a single time. Germline V CDR1 and CDR2: KGHSH, LQKENI. This CDR3 comprises 12 residues. The V and J ends lost 3 bases and 4 bases respectively, with 7 bases between them. For this clone: Antigen unknown.

General observations from the study: Females outnumbered males among donors, who were mostly white British; clonal diversity was possibly underestimated.

The chain carries TRBV18 and TRBJ2-7; TRBD1 is a possible D gene (5 bases). The input for sequencing was peripheral blood, taken on day 0 of AZD1222 vaccination. This receptor was obtained from an adult in good health. CDR3 in amino acids: CASSPGQYEQYF. The CDR3 bases are TGTGCCAGCTCACCTGGACAATACGAGCAGTACTTC.